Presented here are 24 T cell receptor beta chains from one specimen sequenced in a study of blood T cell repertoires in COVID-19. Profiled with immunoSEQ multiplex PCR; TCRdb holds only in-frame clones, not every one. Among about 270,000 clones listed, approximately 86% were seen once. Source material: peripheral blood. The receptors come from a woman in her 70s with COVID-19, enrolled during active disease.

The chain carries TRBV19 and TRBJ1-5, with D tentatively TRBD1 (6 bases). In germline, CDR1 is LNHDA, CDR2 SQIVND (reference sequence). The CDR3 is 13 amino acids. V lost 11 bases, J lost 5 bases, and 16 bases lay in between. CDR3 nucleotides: TGTGCCTCCTGGGGACACCAGGATCAGCCCCAGCATTTT. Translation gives CASWGHQDQPQHF. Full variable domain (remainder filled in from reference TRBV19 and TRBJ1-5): DGGITQSPKYLFRKEGQNVTLSCEQNLNHDAMYWYRQDPGQGLRLIYYSQIVNDFQKGDIAEGYSVSREKKESFPLTVTSAQKNPTAFYLCASWGHQDQPQHFGDGTRLSIL.

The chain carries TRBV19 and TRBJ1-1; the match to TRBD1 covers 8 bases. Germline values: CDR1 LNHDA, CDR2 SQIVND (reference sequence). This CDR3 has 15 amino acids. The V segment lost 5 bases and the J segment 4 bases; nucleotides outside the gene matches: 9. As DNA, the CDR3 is TGTGCCAGTAGTCTCGACTTACAGGGGGGCACTGAAGCTTTCTTT. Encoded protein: CASSLDLQGGTEAFF. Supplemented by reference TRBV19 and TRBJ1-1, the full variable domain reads DGGITQSPKYLFRKEGQNVTLSCEQNLNHDAMYWYRQDPGQGLRLIYYSQIVNDFQKGDIAEGYSVSREKKESFPLTVTSAQKNPTAFYLCASSLDLQGGTEAFFGQGTRLTVV.

The CDR3, as DNA: TGTGCCAGCTCACCACCGAGGACAGGGACCCGTAGGAACACTGAAGCTTTCTTT. Translation: CASSPPRTGTRRNTEAFF. The chain has TRBV18 and TRBJ1-1; 8 nucleotides align to TRBD1. V lost 0 bases to trimming and J lost 1 base; unmatched junction nucleotides: 10. Germline CDR1 and CDR2: KGHSH and LQKENI. The CDR3 consists of 18 residues.

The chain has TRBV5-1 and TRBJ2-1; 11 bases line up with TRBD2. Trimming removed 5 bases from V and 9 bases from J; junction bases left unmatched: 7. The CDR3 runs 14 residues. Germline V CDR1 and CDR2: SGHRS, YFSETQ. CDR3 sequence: CASRKTSGGSEQFF. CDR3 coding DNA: TGCGCCAGCAGAAAAACTAGCGGGGGATCTGAGCAGTTCTTC.

The CDR3 DNA is TGTGCCAGCAGCTCTTGGACTAGCGGGGACAGCAAGTTCTTC. It translates to CASSSWTSGDSKFF. The rearrangement uses TRBV7-2 and TRBJ2-1; TRBD2 agrees at 12 bases. V dropped 4 bases and J dropped 14; count of bases not matched to a gene: 9. Per the germline V gene, CDR1 is SGHTA and CDR2 is FQGNSA. There are 14 residues in the CDR3.

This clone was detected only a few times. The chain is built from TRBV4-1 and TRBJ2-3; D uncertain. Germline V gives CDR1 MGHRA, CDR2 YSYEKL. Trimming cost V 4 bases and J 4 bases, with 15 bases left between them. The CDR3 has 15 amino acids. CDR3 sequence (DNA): TGCGCCAGCAGCCGACGGCTGGCGGAAGCAGATACGCAGTATTTT. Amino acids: CASSRRLAEADTQYF.

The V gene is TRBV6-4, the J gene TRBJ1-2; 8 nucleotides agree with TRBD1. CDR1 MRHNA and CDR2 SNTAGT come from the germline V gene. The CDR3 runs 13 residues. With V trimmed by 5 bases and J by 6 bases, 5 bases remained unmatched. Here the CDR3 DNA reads TGTGCCAGCAGTTCGACAGGGGCAAATGGCTACACCTTC. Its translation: CASSSTGANGYTF.

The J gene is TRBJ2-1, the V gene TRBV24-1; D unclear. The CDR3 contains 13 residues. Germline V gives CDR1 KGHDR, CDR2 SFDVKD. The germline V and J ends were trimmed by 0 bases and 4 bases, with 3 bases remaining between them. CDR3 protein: CATSDLSYNEQFF. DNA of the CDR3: TGTGCCACCAGTGATTTGTCGTACAATGAGCAGTTCTTC.

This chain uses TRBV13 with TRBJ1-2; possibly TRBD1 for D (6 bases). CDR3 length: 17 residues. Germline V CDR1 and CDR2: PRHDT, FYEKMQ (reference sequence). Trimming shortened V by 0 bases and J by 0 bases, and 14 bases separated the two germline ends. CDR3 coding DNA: TGTGCCAGCAGCTTAGGACAGGGATCATCCCCTAACTATGGCTACACCTTC. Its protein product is CASSLGQGSSPNYGYTF.

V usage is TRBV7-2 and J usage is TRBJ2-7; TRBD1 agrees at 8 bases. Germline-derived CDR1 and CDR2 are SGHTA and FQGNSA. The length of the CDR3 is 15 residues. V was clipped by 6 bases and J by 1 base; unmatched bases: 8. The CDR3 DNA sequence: TGTGCCAGCAGGGGACAGGTAAATCCGTCCTACGAGCAGTACTTC. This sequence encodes CASRGQVNPSYEQYF.

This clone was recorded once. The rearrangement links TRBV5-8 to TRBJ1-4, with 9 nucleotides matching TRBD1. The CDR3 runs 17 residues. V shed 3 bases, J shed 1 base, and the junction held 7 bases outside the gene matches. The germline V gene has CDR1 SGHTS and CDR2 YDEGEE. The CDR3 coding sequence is TGTGCCAGCAGCTCGCTACCGGGACAGGGAACTAATGAAAAACTGTTTTTT. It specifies CASSSLPGQGTNEKLFF.

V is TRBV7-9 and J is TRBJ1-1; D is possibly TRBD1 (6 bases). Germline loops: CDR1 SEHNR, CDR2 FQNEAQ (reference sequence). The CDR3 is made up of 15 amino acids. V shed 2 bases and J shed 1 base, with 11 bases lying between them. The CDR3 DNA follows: TGTGCCAGCAGCTTACGGCAGGGGCCGAACACTGAAGCTTTCTTT. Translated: CASSLRQGPNTEAFF.

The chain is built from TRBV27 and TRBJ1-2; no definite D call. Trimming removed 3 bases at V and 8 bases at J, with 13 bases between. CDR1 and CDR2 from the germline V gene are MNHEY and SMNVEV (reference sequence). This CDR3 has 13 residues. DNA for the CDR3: TGTGCCAGCAGTTTTTCTGACGGGAGAGGCTACACCTTC. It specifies CASSFSDGRGYTF.

This CDR3 is CASSLDRGFEQYF. CDR3 bases: TGTGCCAGCAGCTTAGACAGGGGATTCGAGCAGTACTTC. The V gene is TRBV11-2, the J gene TRBJ2-7; a weak D match, TRBD1 (6 bases). V lost 0 bases, J lost 6 bases, and 9 bases lay in between. CDR3 length: 13 amino acids. Germline lookup yields CDR1 SGHAT and CDR2 FQNNGV. Full variable domain (remainder filled in from reference TRBV11-2 and TRBJ2-7): EAGVAQSPRYKIIEKRQSVAFWCNPISGHATLYWYQQILGQGPKLLIQFQNNGVVDDSQLPKDRFSAERLKGVDSTLKIQPAKLEDSAVYLCASSLDRGFEQYFGPGTRLTVT.

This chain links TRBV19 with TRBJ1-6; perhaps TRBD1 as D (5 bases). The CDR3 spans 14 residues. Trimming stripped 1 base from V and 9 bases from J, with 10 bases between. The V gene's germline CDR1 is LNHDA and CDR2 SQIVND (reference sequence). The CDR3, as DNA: TGTGCCAGTAGTATAGTCCCAGACAGTTCACCCCTCCACTTT. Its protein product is CASSIVPDSSPLHF.

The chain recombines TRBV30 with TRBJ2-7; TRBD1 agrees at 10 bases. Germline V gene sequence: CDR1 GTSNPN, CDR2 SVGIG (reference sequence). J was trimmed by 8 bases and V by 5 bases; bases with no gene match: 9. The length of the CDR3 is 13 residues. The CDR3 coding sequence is TGTGCCTGGCAACGGGACAGGGGTGGCAAGCAGTACTTC. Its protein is CAWQRDRGGKQYF.

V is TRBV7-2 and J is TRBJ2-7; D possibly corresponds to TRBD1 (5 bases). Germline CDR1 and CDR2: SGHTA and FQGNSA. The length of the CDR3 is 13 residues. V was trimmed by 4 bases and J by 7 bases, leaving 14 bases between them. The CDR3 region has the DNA TGTGCCAGCAGCTGGGGCTCAGCACGGGAGCAGTACTTC. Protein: CASSWGSAREQYF.

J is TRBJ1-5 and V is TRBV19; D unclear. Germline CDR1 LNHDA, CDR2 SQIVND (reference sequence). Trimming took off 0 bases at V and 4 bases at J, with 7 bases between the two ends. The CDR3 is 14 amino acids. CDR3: CASSIDQTNQPQHF. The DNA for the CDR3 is TGTGCCAGTAGTATAGATCAAACTAATCAGCCCCAGCATTTT.

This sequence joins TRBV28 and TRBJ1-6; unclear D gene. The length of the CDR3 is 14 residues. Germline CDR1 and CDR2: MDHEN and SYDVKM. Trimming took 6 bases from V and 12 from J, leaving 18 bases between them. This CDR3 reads CASRQGGVLVPLHF. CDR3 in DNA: TGTGCCAGCAGACAAGGCGGGGTGCTCGTACCCCTCCACTTT.

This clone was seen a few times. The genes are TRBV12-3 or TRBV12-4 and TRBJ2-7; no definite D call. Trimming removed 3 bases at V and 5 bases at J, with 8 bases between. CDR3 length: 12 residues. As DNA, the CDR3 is TGTGCCAGCAGTTTTATGGGCCACGAGCAGTACTTC. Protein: CASSFMGHEQYF.

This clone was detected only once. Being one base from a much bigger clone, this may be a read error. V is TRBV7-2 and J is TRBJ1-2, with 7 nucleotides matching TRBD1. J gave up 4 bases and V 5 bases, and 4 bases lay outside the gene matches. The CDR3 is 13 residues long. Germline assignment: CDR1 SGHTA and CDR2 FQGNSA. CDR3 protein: CASSAGQTYGYTF. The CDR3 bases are TGTGCCAGCAGCGCGGGACAGACCTATGGCTACACCTTC. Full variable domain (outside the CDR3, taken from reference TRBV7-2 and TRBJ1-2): GAGVSQSPSNKVTEKGKDVELRCDPISGHTALYWYRQSLGQGLEFLIYFQGNSAPDKSGLPSDRFSAERTGGSVSTLTIQRTQQEDSAVYLCASSAGQTYGYTFGSGTRLTVV.

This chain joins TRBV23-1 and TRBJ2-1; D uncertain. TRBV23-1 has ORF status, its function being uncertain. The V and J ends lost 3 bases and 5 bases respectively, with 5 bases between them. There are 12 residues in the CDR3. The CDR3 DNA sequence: TGCGCCAGCAGTCATAAAAACAATGAGCAGTTCTTC. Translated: CASSHKNNEQFF.

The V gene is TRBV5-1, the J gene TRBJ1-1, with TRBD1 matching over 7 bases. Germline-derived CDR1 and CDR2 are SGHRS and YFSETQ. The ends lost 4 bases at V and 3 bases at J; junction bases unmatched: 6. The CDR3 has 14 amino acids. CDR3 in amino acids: CASSATGTDTEAFF. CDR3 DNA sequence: TGCGCCAGCAGCGCGACAGGGACCGACACTGAAGCTTTCTTT.

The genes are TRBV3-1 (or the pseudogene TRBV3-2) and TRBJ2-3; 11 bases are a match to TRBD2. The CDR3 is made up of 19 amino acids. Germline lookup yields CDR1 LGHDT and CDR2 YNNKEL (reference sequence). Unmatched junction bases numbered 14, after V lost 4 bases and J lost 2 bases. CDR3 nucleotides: TGTGCCAGCAGCCCCTTGGGGCTAGCGGGGGGCCCGGCCACAGATACGCAGTATTTT. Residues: CASSPLGLAGGPATDTQYF.